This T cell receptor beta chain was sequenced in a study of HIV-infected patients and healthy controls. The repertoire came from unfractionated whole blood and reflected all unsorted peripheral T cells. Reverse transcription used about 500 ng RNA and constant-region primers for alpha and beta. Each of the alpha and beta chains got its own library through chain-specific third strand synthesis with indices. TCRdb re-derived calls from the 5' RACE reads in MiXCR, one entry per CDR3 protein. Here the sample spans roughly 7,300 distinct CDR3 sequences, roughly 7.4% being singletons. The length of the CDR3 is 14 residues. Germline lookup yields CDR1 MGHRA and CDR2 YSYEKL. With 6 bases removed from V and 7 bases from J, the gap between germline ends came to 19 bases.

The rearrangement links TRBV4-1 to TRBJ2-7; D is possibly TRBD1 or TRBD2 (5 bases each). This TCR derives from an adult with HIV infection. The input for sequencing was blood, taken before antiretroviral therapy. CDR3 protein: CASSLGPFDREQYF. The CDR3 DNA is TGCGCCAGCAGTTTGGGACCCTTTGATCGTGAGCAGTACTTC.